The TCR beta chain under discussion was sequenced for a study of CXCR3-negative and CXCR3-positive naive CD8 T cells. Study findings and constraints: CXCR3-positive naive cells had more hydrophobic TRB CDR3s than CXCR3-negative naive cells.

Details on this clonotype: What it binds is unknown.

The CDR3 is 16 residues long. CDR1 and CDR2 from the germline V gene are SNHLY and FYNNEI. All TRB cDNA libraries came from 5' RACE performed with UMI labels. TCRdb reprocessed the 5' RACE reads, with one entry per CDR3 protein and no DNA. The table for this sample gives 100,000 to 150,000 distinct CDR3 sequences. This TCR was recovered from a human donor in good health. Some clones in this sample may be carry-over from other donors' samples. What was sequenced was naive CXCR3- CD8+ T cells from blood. The sample's subset: CD45RO-CCR7+CD27+CD95- naive CD8+ T cells lacking CXCR3 (TNR3-). The chain carries TRBV2 and TRBJ2-3; TCRdb names TRBD1, which stays unverified in the absence of DNA. The CDR3 is CASSPLGTTSTDTQYF.